These 2 T cell receptor beta chains originate from one sample sequenced in a study of blood T cell repertoires in COVID-19. The protocol was immunoSEQ multiplex PCR, while the TCRdb copy is restricted to in-frame clones and leaves out a portion. This table has roughly 88,000 clones, around 80% appearing once. The sequenced sample was peripheral blood. The receptors here all came from a woman of 80 years or more with active or convalescent COVID-19.

J is TRBJ1-5 and V is TRBV24-1; 11 nucleotides agree with TRBD1. Germline values: CDR1 KGHDR, CDR2 SFDVKD. CDR3 length equals 15 residues. V lost 9 bases to trimming and J lost 3 bases; unmatched junction nucleotides: 6. For the CDR3, the DNA is TGTGCCACCGCCCCGGGACAGGGGGACAATCAGCCCCAGCATTTT. Its protein is CATAPGQGDNQPQHF.

In its sample, this clone was seen once. The chain couples TRBV5-4 to TRBJ1-4, with TRBD1 as a possible D gene (6 bases). CDR1 is SGHNT, CDR2 YYREEE, per germline (reference sequence). This CDR3 is 13 amino acids long. Trimming stripped 4 bases from V and 7 bases from J, with 11 bases between. CDR3 nucleotides: TGTGCCAGCAGCGGGGGGGCGGGTGAAAAACTGTTTTTT. This encodes CASSGGAGEKLFF.